These 30 T cell receptor beta chains originate from one sample sequenced in a study of T-cell reconstitution after alpha-beta-depleted transplantation in children. The TCRbeta library was prepared with unique molecular identifiers. TCRdb re-analysed the PCR reads in MiXCR, keeping a single row per CDR3 protein. The repertoire holds about 200,000 distinct CDR3 sequences, with approximately 6.9% as singletons. Material: PBMCs, obtained before TCRalphabeta/CD19-depleted stem cell transplant. The source of these receptors is a boy between 2 and 10 years old with acute lymphoblastic leukemia, due to receive a stem cell transplant.

This clonotype was seen only a few times. The rearrangement joins TRBV4-2 to TRBJ1-4; no definite D call. This CDR3 comprises 16 residues. Trimming shortened V by 0 bases and J by 3 bases, and 11 bases separated the two germline ends. Germline V gene data show CDR1 as LGHNA and CDR2 as YNFKEQ. This CDR3 is CASSQDTVTANEKLFF. In DNA form, the CDR3 reads TGTGCCAGCAGCCAAGATACGGTCACAGCTAATGAAAAACTGTTTTTT.

Ten or more counts support this clonotype. The chain uses TRBV12-3 or TRBV12-4 and TRBJ1-2; D is unresolved. Trimming removed 1 base at V and 0 bases at J, with 12 bases between. The CDR3 spans 16 residues. The CDR3 loop reads CASSLVPPRANYGYTF. The DNA for the CDR3 is TGTGCCAGCAGTTTAGTCCCACCAAGAGCTAACTATGGCTACACCTTC.

The table lists this clonotype with many counts. The gene calls are TRBV20-1 and TRBJ2-1; D is unclear. V was cut by 3 bases and J by 2 bases, with 20 bases left in between. Germline V gene sequence: CDR1 DFQATT, CDR2 SNEGSKA (reference sequence). The CDR3 loop spans 17 amino acids. The CDR3 protein is CSASLGWRDGTYNEQFF. The CDR3 DNA follows: TGCAGTGCTAGCCTTGGATGGCGAGACGGCACCTACAATGAGCAGTTCTTC.

About this clonotype itself: A much larger clone is a single base away; this may be a read error. The rearrangement joins TRBV2 to TRBJ1-3; D call uncertain. Germline V CDR1 and CDR2: SNHLY, FYNNEI. V gave up 7 bases and J gave up 0 bases, with 13 bases separating them. The length of the CDR3 is 15 residues. CDR3 in amino acids: CASTVVSDSGNTIYF. CDR3 DNA sequence: TGTGCCAGCACTGTAGTATCGGACTCTGGAAACACCATATATTTT.

The sample holds many counts of this clonotype. The chain is built from TRBV28 and TRBJ2-7, with D unclear. V was cut by 1 base and J by 0 bases, with 10 bases left in between. This CDR3 is 15 amino acids long. Germline CDR1 is MDHEN and CDR2 is SYDVKM. CDR3 residues: CASSLLSHSSYEQYF. CDR3 nucleotides: TGTGCCAGCAGTTTATTATCCCACAGCTCCTACGAGCAGTACTTC.

The chain is built from TRBV7-8 and TRBJ2-2; tentatively, D is TRBD1 (6 bases). Trimming took off 5 bases at V and 4 bases at J, with 17 bases between the two ends. CDR3 length: 16 residues. Germline lookup yields CDR1 SGHVS and CDR2 FQNEAQ. The CDR3 coding sequence is TGTGCCAGCAGCCCTACCAGGGGAAGAGGCACCGGGGAGCTGTTTTTT. As protein: CASSPTRGRGTGELFF.

The chain carries TRBV19 and TRBJ2-7; TRBD2 is a possible D gene (6 bases). The V and J ends lost 5 bases and 3 bases respectively, with 14 bases between them. CDR3 length: 14 amino acids. CDR1 LNHDA and CDR2 SQIVND come from the germline V gene (reference sequence). This CDR3 reads CASSGGIWNYEQYF. The CDR3 region has the DNA TGTGCCAGTAGTGGGGGGATTTGGAACTACGAGCAGTACTTC.

This clonotype was seen repeatedly, ten times or more. The genes are TRBV5-5 and TRBJ1-2; 7 bases fit TRBD1. Germline values: CDR1 SGHKS, CDR2 YYEKEE (reference sequence). V shed 0 bases, J shed 10 bases, and the junction held 12 bases outside the gene matches. This CDR3 has 15 amino acids. The chain's CDR3 is CASSLAPGQLVVYTF. CDR3 DNA: TGTGCCAGCAGCTTGGCCCCGGGACAGCTTGTCGTCTACACCTTC. The full variable domain, its missing parts supplied by reference TRBV5-5 and TRBJ1-2, is DAGVTQSPTHLIKTRGQQVTLRCSPISGHKSVSWYQQVLGQGPQFIFQYYEKEERGRGNFPDRFSARQFPNYSSELNVNALLLGDSALYLCASSLAPGQLVVYTFGSGTRLTVV.

This clonotype was found many times. This chain links TRBV20-1 with TRBJ1-1; D not resolved. This CDR3 is built from 12 residues. CDR1 is DFQATT and CDR2 is SNEGSKA in the germline V gene (reference sequence). V was trimmed by 6 bases and J by 3 bases, leaving 11 bases between them. The CDR3 is CSALDTDTEAFF. Written as DNA, the CDR3 is TGCAGTGCCCTAGACACGGACACTGAAGCTTTCTTT.

This clonotype came up many times. This chain uses TRBV6-2 or TRBV6-3 with TRBJ2-7; perhaps TRBD2 as D (5 bases). V shed 8 bases and J shed 1 base, with 9 bases lying between them. Germline V gene data show CDR1 as MNHEY and CDR2 as SVGEGT. CDR3 length: 12 amino acids. Written as DNA, the CDR3 is TGTGCCAGCGCTGAGGGTTCCTACGAGCAGTACTTC. Protein: CASAEGSYEQYF.

The chain links TRBV13 to TRBJ2-5; TRBD1 or TRBD2 may be the D gene (5 bases each). The V gene's germline CDR1 is PRHDT and CDR2 FYEKMQ (reference sequence). The CDR3 is made up of 15 amino acids. V lost 5 bases, J lost 5 bases, and 18 bases lay in between. The CDR3 region is CASSPRRDRGETQYF. For the CDR3, the DNA is TGTGCCAGCAGCCCCCGCCGGGACCGCGGGGAGACCCAGTACTTC.

The chain carries TRBV28 and TRBJ2-7, with a tentative D call TRBD2 (5 bases). Germline V CDR1 and CDR2: MDHEN, SYDVKM. The CDR3 runs to 13 residues. The ends were cut back, 6 bases at V and 2 bases at J, with 11 bases in the middle. The CDR3 is CASRMPGTYEQYF. In DNA, the CDR3 is TGTGCCAGCAGGATGCCGGGAACCTACGAGCAGTACTTC.

This clonotype came up many times. V gene TRBV7-8 combines with J gene TRBJ2-1; D possibly corresponds to TRBD1 (6 bases). This CDR3 spans 15 amino acids. Trimming took 1 base from V and 6 from J, leaving 13 bases between them. Germline V gene sequence: CDR1 SGHVS, CDR2 FQNEAQ. CDR3 sequence reads: CASSLEAGAGNEQFF. CDR3 sequence (DNA): TGTGCCAGCAGCTTAGAGGCAGGGGCTGGCAATGAGCAGTTCTTC.

The chain carries TRBV11-3 and TRBJ2-1; 8 bases are shared with TRBD1. The CDR3 loop spans 13 amino acids. Germline trimming cut 9 bases from V and 7 bases from J; bases unmatched to any gene: 8. Germline V CDR1 and CDR2: SGHNT, YENEEA. In DNA form, the CDR3 reads TGTGCCAGTGCGACAGGGGCAGGGAATGAGCAGTTCTTC. The encoded protein is CASATGAGNEQFF.

The sample holds many counts of this clonotype. V usage is TRBV7-2 and J usage is TRBJ1-5, with 8 positions matching TRBD1. V gave up 5 bases and J gave up 1 base; unmatched junction bases: 7. The CDR3 runs to 16 residues. Germline CDR1 and CDR2: SGHTA and FQGNSA. The CDR3 reads CASSDRDRLSNQPQHF. DNA for the CDR3: TGTGCCAGCAGCGACCGGGACAGGCTGAGCAATCAGCCCCAGCATTTT.

This clonotype was seen many times. The chain couples TRBV2 to TRBJ1-4; D is perhaps TRBD1 (5 bases). The germline CDR1 and CDR2 sequences are SNHLY and FYNNEI. The ends were cut back, 11 bases at V and 5 bases at J, with 15 bases in the middle. CDR3 size: 13 residues. CDR3 in amino acids: CAGIRDRNEKLFF. CDR3 DNA: TGTGCCGGCATCCGGGACCGGAATGAAAAACTGTTTTTT.

This clonotype was observed many times. V and J are TRBV28 and TRBJ2-2; possible D gene TRBD1, 5 bases. CDR3 length: 13 amino acids. Trimming shortened V by 3 bases and J by 6 bases, and 8 bases separated the two germline ends. From germline, CDR1 is MDHEN and CDR2 SYDVKM. This chain's CDR3 is CASSLTVPGELFF. The CDR3 coding sequence is TGTGCCAGCAGTTTGACAGTTCCCGGGGAGCTGTTTTTT.

This clonotype has at least ten counts. This chain uses TRBV6-1 with TRBJ2-1; TRBD2 matches 9 bases. The CDR3 is made up of 17 amino acids. CDR1 and CDR2 from the germline V gene are MNHNS and SASEGT. The trim removed 6 bases at V and 3 bases at J, leaving 12 bases unmatched. The CDR3 loop reads CASSNTKAGGRYNEQFF. CDR3 DNA sequence: TGTGCCAGCAGCAATACCAAAGCGGGAGGTCGCTACAATGAGCAGTTCTTC.

This clonotype came up a few times. The rearrangement links TRBV15 to TRBJ1-5; D is perhaps TRBD1 (6 bases). Looked up from germline, CDR1 is LNHNV and CDR2 is YYDKDF (reference sequence). V shed 5 bases and J shed 6 bases, with 23 bases lying between them. The CDR3 totals 17 residues. The CDR3: CATSSSELRGDGQPQHF. The CDR3 DNA reads TGTGCCACCAGCTCATCAGAGCTCAGGGGTGACGGTCAGCCCCAGCATTTT. Full variable domain (outside the CDR3, taken from reference TRBV15 and TRBJ1-5): DAMVIQNPRYQVTQFGKPVTLSCSQTLNHNVMYWYQQKSSQAPKLLFHYYDKDFNNEADTPDNFQSRRPNTSFCFLDIRSPGLGDTAMYLCATSSSELRGDGQPQHFGDGTRLSIL.

The CDR3 sequence: CASSQGTAVGDTQYF. Written as DNA, the CDR3 is TGTGCCAGCAGTCAAGGGACAGCCGTGGGAGATACGCAGTATTTT. V is TRBV2 and J is TRBJ2-3, with 7 bases matching TRBD1. The CDR3 spans 15 residues. CDR1 is SNHLY, CDR2 FYNNEI, per germline. J was trimmed by 5 bases and V by 5 bases; bases with no gene match: 10.

This clonotype appeared many times. V and J are TRBV6-1 and TRBJ2-3, with 7 bases that match TRBD2. Germline V gene lookup returns CDR1 MNHNS and CDR2 SASEGT. J lost 2 bases, V lost 2 bases, and 7 bases had no gene match. This CDR3 has 16 residues. The CDR3 sequence: CASSELAGALTDTQYF. The CDR3, as DNA: TGTGCCAGCAGTGAATTGGCGGGAGCACTCACAGATACGCAGTATTTT.

This clonotype turned up a few times. This chain links TRBV27 with TRBJ1-2; tentatively, D is TRBD1 (5 bases). CDR1 MNHEY and CDR2 SMNVEV come from the germline V gene (reference sequence). This CDR3 is built from 15 residues. V dropped 2 bases and J dropped 3 bases, with 13 bases sitting between them. The CDR3 reads CASSLGAEIDYGYTF. CDR3 DNA sequence: TGTGCCAGCAGTTTAGGGGCGGAAATTGACTATGGCTACACCTTC.

This clonotype was counted between two and nine times. J is TRBJ2-3 and V is TRBV5-1, with 9 bases lining up with TRBD2. The CDR3 extends over 16 amino acids. With V trimmed by 1 base and J by 8 bases, 11 bases remained unmatched. Germline CDR1 is SGHRS and CDR2 is YFSETQ. CDR3 residues: CASSLPPSGDRTTQYF. CDR3 DNA: TGCGCCAGCAGCTTGCCGCCTAGCGGGGACCGAACTACGCAGTATTTT.

This clonotype was counted many times. This chain links TRBV4-3 with TRBJ2-3; D unclear. Between the trimmed V and J ends, which lost 0 bases and 1 base, there was a span of 8 bases. This CDR3 comprises 15 residues. Per the germline V gene, CDR1 is LGHNA and CDR2 is YSLEER. The CDR3 nucleotides are TGCGCCAGCAGCCAAGACCTCCGGGGCACAGATACGCAGTATTTT. Protein product: CASSQDLRGTDTQYF.

This clonotype has ten or more counts. The chain has TRBV28 and TRBJ1-4; a possible D gene is TRBD1 (5 bases). V was clipped by 3 bases and J by 0 bases, with 11 bases between them. This CDR3 has 16 amino acids. The germline V gene has CDR1 MDHEN and CDR2 SYDVKM. CDR3 bases: TGTGCCAGCAGTTTCCCGGGGACGGCAACTAATGAAAAACTGTTTTTT. Its protein is CASSFPGTATNEKLFF.

The chain is built from TRBV7-2 and TRBJ1-1; 12 nucleotides agree with TRBD1. The V and J ends lost 1 base and 10 bases, in that order; junction bases with no gene match: 7. Germline CDR1 reads SGHTA; CDR2 reads FQGNSA. CDR3 length: 15 residues. The CDR3: CASSLGGTGGQGAFF. The DNA for the CDR3 is TGTGCCAGCAGCTTAGGCGGGACAGGGGGCCAGGGAGCTTTCTTT.

This clonotype was detected many times. The V and J genes are TRBV20-1 and TRBJ2-5, with D perhaps TRBD1 or TRBD2 (5 bases each). V was clipped by 5 bases and J by 1 base, with 17 bases between them. CDR1 is DFQATT, CDR2 SNEGSKA, per germline (reference sequence). The CDR3 is 15 amino acids. CDR3 DNA sequence: TGCAGTGCTCTTTTAATCCCGGGGCCCCAAGAGACCCAGTACTTC. It specifies CSALLIPGPQETQYF.

This clonotype was seen many times. The rearrangement links TRBV21-1 to TRBJ1-5; the D call TRBD1 from the table was never checked on the DNA. TRBV21-1 is recorded as a pseudogene. The CDR3 has 13 amino acids. The CDR3 reads CARTPVSNQPQHF. The CDR3 DNA is TGTGCCAGAACACCTGTTAGCAATCAGCCCCAGCATTTT.

This chain joins TRBV5-1 and TRBJ2-3, with D possibly TRBD1 on 5 matching bases. Trimming removed 4 bases at V and 6 bases at J, with 12 bases between. The CDR3 runs to 13 residues. Germline values: CDR1 SGHRS, CDR2 YFSETQ. The CDR3 DNA reads as TGCGCCAGCAGCAGGGGTCAAGACGATACGCAGTATTTT. Protein: CASSRGQDDTQYF.

This clonotype was seen repeatedly, ten times or more. V is TRBV7-9 and J is TRBJ2-5, with D hard to call. The CDR3 is made up of 13 amino acids. V shed 1 base and J shed 4 bases, with 7 bases lying between them. Germline V gives CDR1 SEHNR, CDR2 FQNEAQ (reference sequence). In nucleotides, the CDR3 is TGTGCCAGCAGCTTAGGGTTTAGAGAGACCCAGTACTTC. Translation: CASSLGFRETQYF.